This T cell receptor beta chain was captured in a study of blood T cell repertoires in COVID-19. Study details: The analysed material was cDNA or gDNA that came from T cells, B-cell-depleted T cells, or PBMCs.

Participants were placed into cohorts based on the clinical history they reported. Clones were sequenced by immunoSEQ multiplex PCR, and TCRdb holds only the in-frame ones, with some missing. Of 350,000 to 550,000 clones listed, 70% to 90% were seen once; the top ten hold roughly 1.9%. The ends were cut back, 5 bases at V and 4 bases at J, with 15 bases in the middle. This CDR3 region has 15 residues. CDR1 KGHSH and CDR2 LQKENI come from the germline V gene. The specimen was PBMCs or T cells enriched from blood (not recorded which). The chain recombines TRBV18 with TRBJ2-1; D might be TRBD2 (6 bases). This TCR came from a woman aged 18-35 years with acute COVID-19. For the CDR3, the DNA is TGTGCCAGCTCATCCGTGCCCGCGGGGTACAATGAGCAGTTCTTC. Amino acid sequence: CASSSVPAGYNEQFF.